This TCR beta chain was retrieved from a study of blood T cell repertoires in COVID-19. Study at large: Sample material is recorded as cDNA or gDNA derived from T cells, B-cell-depleted T cells, or PBMCs.

Repertoires were generated with immunoSEQ multiplex PCR, while TCRdb's copy carries only in-frame clones and drops some. This table holds just under 40,000 clones, approximately 87% found once. CDR3 size: 15 residues. The J segment lost 6 bases and the V segment lost 5 bases, leaving 6 bases of the junction unmatched. Germline V gene lookup returns CDR1 SEHNR and CDR2 FQNEAQ (reference sequence). The sequence came from a man aged 50 to 60 with active or convalescent COVID-19. V usage is TRBV7-9 and J usage is TRBJ1-6; 8 bases are a match to TRBD1. Specimen: peripheral blood. CDR3 loop: CASSKGQGGNSPLHF. The DNA for the CDR3 is TGTGCCAGCAGCAAAGGACAGGGTGGTAATTCACCCCTCCACTTT. Looking up the rest from reference TRBV7-9 and TRBJ1-6 gives the full variable domain: DTGVSQNPRHKITKRGQNVTFRCDPISEHNRLYWYRQTLGQGPEFLTYFQNEAQLEKSRLLSDRFSAERPKGSFSTLEIQRTEQGDSAMYLCASSKGQGGNSPLHFGNGTRLTVT.